This is a list of T cell receptor beta chains from one sample in a study of CD8 T cells in Susac syndrome. Each CDR3 protein gets one entry after TCRdb re-called the immunoSEQ multiplex PCR reads with MiXCR. This sample has 250,000 or so distinct CDR3 sequences; around 93% occur once, and the top ten carry approximately 0.07%. The material sequenced was CD4+ T cells from PBMCs. All receptors come from a human donor with multiple sclerosis. The CDR3 runs from the conserved cysteine through the conserved F or W. The order of the fields is V gene, J gene, D gene, clone size, CDR3 DNA, CDR3 protein. The D gene is left open where the match is weak. Clone size appears in some rows only: once, few, many, or a class for an expanded clone.

v_call: TRBV19
j_call: TRBJ2-2
d_call: NA
clone_size: NA
cdr3_nt: TGTGCCAGTAGTATACAGAGCACCGGGGAGCTGTTTTTT
cdr3_aa: CASSIQSTGELFF

v_call: TRBV4-1
j_call: TRBJ2-7
d_call: NA
clone_size: NA
cdr3_nt: TGCGCCAGCAGCCAAGCTCCAGGGGACGAGCAGTACTTC
cdr3_aa: CASSQAPGDEQYF

v_call: TRBV12-3/TRBV12-4
j_call: TRBJ2-5
d_call: NA
clone_size: NA
cdr3_nt: TGTGCCAGCAGCCCGACCCGGGCAGAGGTCGGGCAAGAGACCCAGTACTTC
cdr3_aa: CASSPTRAEVGQETQYF

v_call: TRBV2
j_call: TRBJ2-2
d_call: TRBD1
clone_size: once
cdr3_nt: TGTGCCAGCACGGGGACAGGGGGCTCCACCGGGGAGCTGTTTTTT
cdr3_aa: CASTGTGGSTGELFF

v_call: TRBV5-1
j_call: TRBJ1-2
d_call: NA
clone_size: few
cdr3_nt: TGTGCCAGCAGCTTAGAGGGCAGAAACTATGGCTACACCTTC
cdr3_aa: CASSLEGRNYGYTF

v_call: TRBV5-1
j_call: TRBJ2-1
d_call: TRBD1
clone_size: NA
cdr3_nt: TGCGCCAGCAGCCCCGAACCACCGGGACAGGGAGGCTACAATGAGCAGTTCTTC
cdr3_aa: CASSPEPPGQGGYNEQFF

v_call: TRBV5-1
j_call: TRBJ2-3
d_call: NA
clone_size: few
cdr3_nt: TGTGCCAGCAGCCTAGGGGGCACAGATACGCAGTATTTT
cdr3_aa: CASSLGGTDTQYF

v_call: TRBV27
j_call: TRBJ1-6
d_call: NA
clone_size: NA
cdr3_nt: TGTGCCAGCAGTTTATTAAAGGGAGGGCCCCTCCACTTT
cdr3_aa: CASSLLKGGPLHF

v_call: TRBV30
j_call: TRBJ1-3
d_call: NA
clone_size: NA
cdr3_nt: TGTGCCTGCGGGATGGGAAACACCATATATTTT
cdr3_aa: CACGMGNTIYF

v_call: TRBV28
j_call: TRBJ2-7
d_call: NA
clone_size: NA
cdr3_nt: TGTGCCAGCAGTCACCCGGGACGTATCTCCTACGAGCAGTACTTC
cdr3_aa: CASSHPGRISYEQYF